The TCR beta chain under discussion was sequenced for a study of blood T cell repertoires in COVID-19. Study-wide context: COVID-19 samples from acute and convalescent phases originated in the United States, Italy and Spain. T cells, B-cell-depleted T cells, or PBMCs supplied cDNA or gDNA.

As originally analysed: The assay estimated nucleated cells by amplifying reference gene primers. TCRdb's copy holds only in-frame clones and misses some; the assay was immunoSEQ multiplex PCR. The V and J calls and clone size come from that table; D and trimming were worked out from the DNA. The profile shows some 210,000 clones, under 90% of them singletons. The TCR was taken from a man aged 60 to 75 who had recovered from COVID-19. Sequences were obtained from peripheral blood.

The chain's CDR3 is CAISAYNEQFF. Written as DNA, the CDR3 is TGTGCCATCTCCGCGTACAATGAGCAGTTCTTC. This chain joins TRBV10-3 and TRBJ2-1; D not resolved. This CDR3 has 11 amino acids. In germline, CDR1 is ENHRY, CDR2 SYGVKD. V lost 8 bases and J 4 bases, leaving 6 bases between the germline ends.